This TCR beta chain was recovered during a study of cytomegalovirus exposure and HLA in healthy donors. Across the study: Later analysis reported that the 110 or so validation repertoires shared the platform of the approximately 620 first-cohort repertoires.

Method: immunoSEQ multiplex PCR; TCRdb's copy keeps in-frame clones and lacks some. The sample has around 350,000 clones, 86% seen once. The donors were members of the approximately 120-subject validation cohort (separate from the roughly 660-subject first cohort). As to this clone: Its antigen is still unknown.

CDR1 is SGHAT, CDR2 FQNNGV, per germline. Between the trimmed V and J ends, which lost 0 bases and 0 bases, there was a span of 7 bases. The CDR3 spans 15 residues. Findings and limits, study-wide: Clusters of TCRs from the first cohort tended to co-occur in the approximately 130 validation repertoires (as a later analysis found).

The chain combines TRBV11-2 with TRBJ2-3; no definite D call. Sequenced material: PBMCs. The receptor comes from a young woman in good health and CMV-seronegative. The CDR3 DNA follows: TGTGCCAGCAGCTTAGATACGGGTAGCACAGATACGCAGTATTTT. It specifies CASSLDTGSTDTQYF.